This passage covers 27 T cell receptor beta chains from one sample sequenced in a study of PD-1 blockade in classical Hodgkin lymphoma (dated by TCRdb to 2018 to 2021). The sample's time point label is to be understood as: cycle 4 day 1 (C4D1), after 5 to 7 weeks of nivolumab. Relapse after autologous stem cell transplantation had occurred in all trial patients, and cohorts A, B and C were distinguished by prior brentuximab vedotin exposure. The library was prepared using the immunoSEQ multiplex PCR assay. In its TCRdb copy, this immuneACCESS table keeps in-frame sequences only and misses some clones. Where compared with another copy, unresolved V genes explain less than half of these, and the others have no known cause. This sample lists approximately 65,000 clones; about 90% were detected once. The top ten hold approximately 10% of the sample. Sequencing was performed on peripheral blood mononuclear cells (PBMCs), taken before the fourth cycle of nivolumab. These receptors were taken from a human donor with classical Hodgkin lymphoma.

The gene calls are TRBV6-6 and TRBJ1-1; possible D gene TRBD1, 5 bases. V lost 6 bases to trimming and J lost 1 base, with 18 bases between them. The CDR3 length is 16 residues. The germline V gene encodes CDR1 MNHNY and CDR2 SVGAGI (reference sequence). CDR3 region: CASRGWGNRRNTEAFF. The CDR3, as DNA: TGTGCCAGCAGGGGGTGGGGGAACAGGAGGAACACTGAAGCTTTCTTT.

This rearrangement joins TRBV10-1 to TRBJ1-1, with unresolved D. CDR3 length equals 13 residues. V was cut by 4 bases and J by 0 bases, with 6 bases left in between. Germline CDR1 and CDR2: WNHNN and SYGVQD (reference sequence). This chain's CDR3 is CASSAWVNTEAFF. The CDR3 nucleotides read TGCGCCAGCAGTGCTTGGGTGAACACTGAAGCTTTCTTT.

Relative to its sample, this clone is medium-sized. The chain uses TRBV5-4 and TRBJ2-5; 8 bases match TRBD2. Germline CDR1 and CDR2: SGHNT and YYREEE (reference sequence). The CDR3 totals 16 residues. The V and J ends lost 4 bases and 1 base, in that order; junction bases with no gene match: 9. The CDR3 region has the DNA TGTGCCAGCAGCAGGTCAGCGGGGGCACTCCAAGAGACCCAGTACTTC. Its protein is CASSRSAGALQETQYF.

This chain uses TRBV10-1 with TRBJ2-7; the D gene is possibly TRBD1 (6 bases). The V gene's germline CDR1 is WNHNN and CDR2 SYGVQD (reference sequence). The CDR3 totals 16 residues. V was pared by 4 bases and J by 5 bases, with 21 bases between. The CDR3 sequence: CASSGTATGRYNEQYF. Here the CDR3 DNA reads TGCGCCAGCAGTGGAACCGCGACAGGTCGTTACAACGAGCAGTACTTC.

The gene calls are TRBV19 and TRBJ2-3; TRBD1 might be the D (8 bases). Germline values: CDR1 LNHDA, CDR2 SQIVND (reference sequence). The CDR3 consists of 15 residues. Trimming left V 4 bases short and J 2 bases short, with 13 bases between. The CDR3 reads CASSNRGGSTDTQYF. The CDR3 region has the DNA TGTGCCAGTAGTAACAGGGGGGGGTCCACAGATACGCAGTATTTT. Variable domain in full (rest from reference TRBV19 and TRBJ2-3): DGGITQSPKYLFRKEGQNVTLSCEQNLNHDAMYWYRQDPGQGLRLIYYSQIVNDFQKGDIAEGYSVSREKKESFPLTVTSAQKNPTAFYLCASSNRGGSTDTQYFGPGTRLTVL.

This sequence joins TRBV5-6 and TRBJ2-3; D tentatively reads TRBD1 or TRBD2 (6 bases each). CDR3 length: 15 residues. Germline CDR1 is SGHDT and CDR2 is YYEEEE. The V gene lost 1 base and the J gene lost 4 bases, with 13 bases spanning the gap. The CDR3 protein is CASSLSIGGADTQYF. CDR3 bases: TGTGCCAGCAGCTTGTCCATCGGGGGCGCAGATACGCAGTATTTT.

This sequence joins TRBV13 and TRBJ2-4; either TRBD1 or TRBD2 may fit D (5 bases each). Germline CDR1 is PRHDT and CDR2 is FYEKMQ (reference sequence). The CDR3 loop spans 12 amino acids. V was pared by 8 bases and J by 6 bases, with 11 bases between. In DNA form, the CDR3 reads TGTGCCAGCTGCTCGGGGCCAAACATTCAGTACTTC. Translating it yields CASCSGPNIQYF.

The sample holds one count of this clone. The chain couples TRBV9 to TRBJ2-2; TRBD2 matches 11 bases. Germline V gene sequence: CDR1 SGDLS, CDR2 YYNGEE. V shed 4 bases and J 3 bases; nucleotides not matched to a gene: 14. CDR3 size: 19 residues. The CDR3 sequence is CASSLRASGGKWDTGELFF. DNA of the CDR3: TGTGCCAGCAGCCTAAGGGCTAGCGGGGGGAAGTGGGACACCGGGGAGCTGTTTTTT.

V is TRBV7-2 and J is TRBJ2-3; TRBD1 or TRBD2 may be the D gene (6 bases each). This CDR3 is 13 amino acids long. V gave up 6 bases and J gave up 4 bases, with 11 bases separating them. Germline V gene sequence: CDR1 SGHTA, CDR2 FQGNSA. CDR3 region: CASSPGGADTQYF. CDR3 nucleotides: TGTGCCAGCAGTCCCGGGGGCGCAGATACGCAGTATTTT.

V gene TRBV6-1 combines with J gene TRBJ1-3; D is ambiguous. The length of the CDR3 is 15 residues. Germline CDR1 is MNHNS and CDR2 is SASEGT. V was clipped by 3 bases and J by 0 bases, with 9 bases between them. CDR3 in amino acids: CASSDEVGSGNTIYF. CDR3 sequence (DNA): TGTGCCAGCAGTGATGAAGTGGGCTCTGGAAACACCATATATTTT.

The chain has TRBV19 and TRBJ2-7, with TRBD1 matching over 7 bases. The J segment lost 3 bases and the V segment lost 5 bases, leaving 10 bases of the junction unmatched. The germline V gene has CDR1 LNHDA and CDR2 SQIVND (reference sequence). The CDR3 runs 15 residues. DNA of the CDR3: TGTGCCAGTAGTTCCGACAGGGTACCGAGCTACGAGCAGTACTTC. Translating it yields CASSSDRVPSYEQYF.

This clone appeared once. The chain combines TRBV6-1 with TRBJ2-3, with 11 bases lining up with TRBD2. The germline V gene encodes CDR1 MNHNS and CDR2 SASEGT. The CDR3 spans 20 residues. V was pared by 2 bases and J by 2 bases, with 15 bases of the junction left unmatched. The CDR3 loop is CASSELVSGGAVLYTDTQYF. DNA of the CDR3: TGTGCCAGCAGTGAATTGGTTAGCGGGGGGGCAGTCCTCTACACAGATACGCAGTATTTT.

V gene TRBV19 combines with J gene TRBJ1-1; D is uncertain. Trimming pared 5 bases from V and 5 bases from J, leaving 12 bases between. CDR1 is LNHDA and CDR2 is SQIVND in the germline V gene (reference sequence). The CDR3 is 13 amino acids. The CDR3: CASSVSDITEAFF. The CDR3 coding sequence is TGTGCCAGTAGTGTCTCAGACATAACTGAAGCTTTCTTT.

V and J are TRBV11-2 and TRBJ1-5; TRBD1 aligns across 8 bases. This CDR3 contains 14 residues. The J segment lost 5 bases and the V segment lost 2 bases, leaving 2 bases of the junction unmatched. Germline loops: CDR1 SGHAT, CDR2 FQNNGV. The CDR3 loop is CASSLQGADQPQHF. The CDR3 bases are TGTGCCAGCAGCTTACAGGGGGCCGATCAGCCCCAGCATTTT.

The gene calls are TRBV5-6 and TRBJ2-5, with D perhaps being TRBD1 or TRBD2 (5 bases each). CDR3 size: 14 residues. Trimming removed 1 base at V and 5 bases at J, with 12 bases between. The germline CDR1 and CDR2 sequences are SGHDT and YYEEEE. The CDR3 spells CASSLLGTIETQYF. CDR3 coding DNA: TGTGCCAGCAGCTTGCTGGGGACGATCGAGACCCAGTACTTC.

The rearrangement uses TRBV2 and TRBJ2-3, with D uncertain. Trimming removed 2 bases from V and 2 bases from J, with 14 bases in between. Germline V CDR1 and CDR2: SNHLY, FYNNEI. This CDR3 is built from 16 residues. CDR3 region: CASSEWAVQTTDTQYF. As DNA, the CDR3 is TGTGCCAGCAGTGAATGGGCAGTACAGACCACAGATACGCAGTATTTT. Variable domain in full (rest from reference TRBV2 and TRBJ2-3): EPEVTQTPSHQVTQMGQEVILRCVPISNHLYFYWYRQILGQKVEFLVSFYNNEISEKSEIFDDQFSVERPDGSNFTLKIRSTKLEDSAMYFCASSEWAVQTTDTQYFGPGTRLTVL.

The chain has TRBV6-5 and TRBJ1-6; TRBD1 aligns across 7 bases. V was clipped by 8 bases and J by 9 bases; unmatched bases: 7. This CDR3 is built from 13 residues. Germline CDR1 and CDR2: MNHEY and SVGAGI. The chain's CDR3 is CASGGGAASPLHF. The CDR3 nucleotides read TGTGCCAGCGGAGGGGGCGCAGCTTCACCCCTCCACTTT.

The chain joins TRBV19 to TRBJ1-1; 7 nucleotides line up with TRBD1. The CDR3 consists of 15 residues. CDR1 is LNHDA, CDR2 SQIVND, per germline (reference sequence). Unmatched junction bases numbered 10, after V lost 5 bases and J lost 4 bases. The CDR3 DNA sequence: TGTGCCAGTAGTCTCTTTGGGACAGATCCCACTGAAGCTTTCTTT. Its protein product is CASSLFGTDPTEAFF.

The CDR3 region is CASSPPTSQETQYF. The CDR3 DNA reads as TGCGCCAGCAGCCCCCCTACTTCCCAAGAGACCCAGTACTTC. The chain has TRBV4-1 and TRBJ2-5; D is undetermined. The CDR3 is made up of 14 amino acids. The V gene lost 4 bases and the J gene lost 1 base, with 10 bases spanning the gap. Germline CDR1 MGHRA, CDR2 YSYEKL.

The CDR3 reads CASREAGKAHF. The CDR3 DNA is TGTGCCAGCAGGGAGGCGGGGAAGGCGCATTTT. The rearrangement links TRBV2 to TRBJ1-5; D is unclear. Trimming took 6 bases from V and 15 from J, leaving 15 bases between them. CDR1 and CDR2 from the germline V gene are SNHLY and FYNNEI. The length of the CDR3 is 11 residues.

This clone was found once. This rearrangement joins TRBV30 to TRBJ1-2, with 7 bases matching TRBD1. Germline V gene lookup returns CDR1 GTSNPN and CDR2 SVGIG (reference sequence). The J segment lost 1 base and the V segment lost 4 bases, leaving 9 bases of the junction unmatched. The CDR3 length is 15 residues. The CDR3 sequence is CAWTWGTAHNYGYTF. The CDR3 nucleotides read TGTGCCTGGACTTGGGGGACAGCTCATAACTATGGCTACACCTTC.

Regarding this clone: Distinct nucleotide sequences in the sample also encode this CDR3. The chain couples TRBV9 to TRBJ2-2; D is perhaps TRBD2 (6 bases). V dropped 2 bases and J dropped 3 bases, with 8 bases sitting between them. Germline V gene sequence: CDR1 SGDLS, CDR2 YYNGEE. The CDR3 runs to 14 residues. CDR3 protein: CASSVGGDTGELFF. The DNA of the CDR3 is TGTGCCAGCAGCGTCGGGGGTGACACCGGGGAGCTGTTTTTT.

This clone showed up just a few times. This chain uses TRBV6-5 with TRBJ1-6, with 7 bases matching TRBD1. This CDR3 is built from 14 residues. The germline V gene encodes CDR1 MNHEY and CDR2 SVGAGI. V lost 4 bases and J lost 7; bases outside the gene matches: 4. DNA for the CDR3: TGTGCCAGCAGTTTCGACAGGGTGAATTCACCCCTCCACTTT. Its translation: CASSFDRVNSPLHF.

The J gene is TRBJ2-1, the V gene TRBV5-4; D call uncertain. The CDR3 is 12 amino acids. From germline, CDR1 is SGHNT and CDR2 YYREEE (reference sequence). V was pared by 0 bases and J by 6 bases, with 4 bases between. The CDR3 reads CASSLGPNEQFF. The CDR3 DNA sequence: TGTGCCAGCAGCTTGGGGCCCAATGAGCAGTTCTTC.

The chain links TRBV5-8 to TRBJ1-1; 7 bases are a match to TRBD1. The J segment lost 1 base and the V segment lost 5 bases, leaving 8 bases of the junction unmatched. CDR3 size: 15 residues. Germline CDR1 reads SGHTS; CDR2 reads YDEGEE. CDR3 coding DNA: TGTGCCAGCAGGACCCTTGGACAGGAGAACACTGAAGCTTTCTTT. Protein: CASRTLGQENTEAFF.

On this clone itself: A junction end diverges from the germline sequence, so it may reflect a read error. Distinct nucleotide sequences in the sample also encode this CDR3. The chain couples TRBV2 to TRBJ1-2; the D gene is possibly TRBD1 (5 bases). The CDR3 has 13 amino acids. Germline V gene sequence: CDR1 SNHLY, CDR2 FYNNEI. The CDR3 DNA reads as TGCGCCAGCAGAGCACAGGAAAACTATGGCTACACCTTC. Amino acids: CASRAQENYGYTF.

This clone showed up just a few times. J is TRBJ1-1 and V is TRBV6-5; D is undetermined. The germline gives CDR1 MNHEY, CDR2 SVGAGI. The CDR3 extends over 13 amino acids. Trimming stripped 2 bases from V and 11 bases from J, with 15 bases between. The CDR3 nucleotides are TGTGCCAGCAGTTACCCCGGGAAGGGCGCGGCTTTCTTT. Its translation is CASSYPGKGAAFF.